The following is a TCR beta chain sequence with its context. Its antigen is not known. TCRdb derives one entry per CDR3 protein from the 5' RACE reads, leaving out DNA. The sample data list 550,000 to 600,000 distinct CDR3 sequences. Germline lookup yields CDR1 KGHDR and CDR2 SFDVKD. This CDR3 is 15 amino acids long. This specimen comes from a study of T cells expressing NK-cell markers. Study results and limitations: HCMV specificity of the expanded NKG2C+ T cell clones was not established. Of the CD8+ T cell pool in several donors, roughly 1.0-8% was accounted for by dominant NKG2C+ clonotypes.

The sample taken for sequencing was blood T cells: a sorted CD56 or NKG2C T cell subset, CD4+ or CD8+ T cells, or bulk PBMC T cells (not recorded which). The gene calls are TRBV24-1 and TRBJ2-1; TCRdb reports TRBD2, a call that lacks DNA to check it against. This receptor was obtained from a man between 18 and 29 years old in good health. The CDR3 protein is CATSKGLAGGTEQFF.